These 21 T cell receptor beta chains were sequenced from one sample in a study of cytomegalovirus exposure and HLA in healthy donors. The PCR was carried out with 60 Vbeta primers and 13 Jbeta primers. The method was immunoSEQ multiplex PCR; TCRdb's version includes in-frame clones alone and lacks a portion of them. The sample contains roughly 120,000 clones, roughly 66% of which appear only once. Source material: PBMCs. Receptor source: a woman in her thirties in good health and CMV-seronegative.

The genes are TRBV19 and TRBJ2-1; TRBD2 is a possible D gene (5 bases). Germline V CDR1 and CDR2: LNHDA, SQIVND (reference sequence). CDR3 size: 15 residues. The V end lost 3 bases, the J end lost 5 bases, and 14 bases lay between the germline ends. The CDR3 is CASSIDVLGHNEQFF. CDR3 nucleotides: TGTGCCAGTAGTATCGATGTACTAGGCCACAATGAGCAGTTCTTC. Drawing the rest from reference TRBV19 and TRBJ2-1, the complete variable domain is DGGITQSPKYLFRKEGQNVTLSCEQNLNHDAMYWYRQDPGQGLRLIYYSQIVNDFQKGDIAEGYSVSREKKESFPLTVTSAQKNPTAFYLCASSIDVLGHNEQFFGPGTRLTVL.

The rearrangement joins TRBV28 to TRBJ2-7; a possible D gene is TRBD2 (6 bases). The CDR3 length is 15 residues. With 5 bases removed from V and 0 bases from J, the gap between germline ends came to 14 bases. Germline CDR1 is MDHEN and CDR2 is SYDVKM. Here the CDR3 reads CASSAGRGSSYEQYF. The CDR3 DNA reads TGTGCCAGCAGTGCAGGACGGGGGAGCTCCTACGAGCAGTACTTC.

The V call is TRBV10-2, the J call TRBJ2-3, with D maybe TRBD2 (6 bases). Germline V CDR1 and CDR2: WSHSY, SAAADI. This CDR3 comprises 17 residues. Trimming took 1 base from V and 2 from J, leaving 16 bases between them. CDR3 residues: CASSEWMRRGLTDTQYF. The CDR3 DNA follows: TGCGCCAGCAGTGAGTGGATGCGGCGGGGCCTCACAGATACGCAGTATTTT.

V gene TRBV15 combines with J gene TRBJ2-7, with 10 bases that match TRBD1. With V trimmed by 0 bases and J by 5 bases, 7 bases remained unmatched. Germline CDR1 reads LNHNV; CDR2 reads YYDKDF (reference sequence). The CDR3 consists of 16 residues. The CDR3 nucleotides are TGTGCCACCAGCAGAGATAGGGGGACAGGGGCCCACGAGCAGTACTTC. Encoded protein: CATSRDRGTGAHEQYF.

This clone came up once. The V call is TRBV25-1, the J call TRBJ1-5; no clear D gene. V lost 1 base and J lost 0, with 7 bases in between. This CDR3 contains 15 residues. Germline CDR1 reads MGHDK; CDR2 reads SYGVNS. CDR3 region: CASSESAVSNQPQHF. The DNA of the CDR3 is TGTGCCAGCAGTGAATCTGCAGTTAGCAATCAGCCCCAGCATTTT.

The chain recombines TRBV4-1 with TRBJ2-3, with TRBD2 identical over 9 bases. The CDR3 spans 17 residues. Germline CDR1 is MGHRA and CDR2 is YSYEKL. The V gene end was trimmed by 0 bases and the J gene end by 7 bases; junction bases not matched to a gene: 11. The CDR3 sequence is CASSQDGIPSGTNTQYF. The CDR3 DNA reads as TGCGCCAGCAGCCAAGATGGGATTCCTAGCGGGACAAATACGCAGTATTTT.

The chain combines TRBV5-1 with TRBJ1-2, with D perhaps matching TRBD1 (6 bases). The CDR3 has 17 amino acids. Trimming took off 0 bases at V and 1 base at J, with 16 bases between the two ends. The germline V gene has CDR1 SGHRS and CDR2 YFSETQ. The CDR3 is CASSLVAGGANNYGYTF. Written as DNA, the CDR3 is TGCGCCAGCAGCTTGGTAGCGGGGGGCGCGAATAACTATGGCTACACCTTC.

The rearrangement links TRBV15 to TRBJ2-5; D may be TRBD2 (5 bases). The CDR3 covers 13 residues. The V end was cut by 0 bases, the J end by 11 bases, with 13 bases between. The germline gives CDR1 LNHNV, CDR2 YYDKDF (reference sequence). CDR3 coding DNA: TGTGCCACCAGCAGAGATAACCCCTGGGAGCAGTACTTC. Protein: CATSRDNPWEQYF.

This clone was observed a handful of times. The V and J genes are TRBV7-2 and TRBJ2-3; 8 nucleotides align to TRBD2. Germline V lookup: CDR1 SGHTA, CDR2 FQGNSA. This CDR3 has 16 amino acids. With V trimmed by 3 bases and J by 5 bases, 10 bases remained unmatched. This CDR3 reads CASSLEGLAGGDTQYF. The CDR3 coding sequence is TGTGCCAGCAGCTTGGAGGGACTCGCGGGAGGAGATACGCAGTATTTT.

The V gene is TRBV7-3, the J gene TRBJ2-2, with 9 positions matching TRBD2. V shed 5 bases, J shed 1 base, and the junction held 11 bases outside the gene matches. The germline CDR1 and CDR2 sequences are SGHTA and FQGTGA. The CDR3 is 18 amino acids. The CDR3: CASSPRGAREGNTGELFF. Written as DNA, the CDR3 is TGTGCCAGCAGCCCTAGGGGGGCGCGGGAGGGGAACACCGGGGAGCTGTTTTTT.

The chain carries TRBV10-3 and TRBJ2-5, with 13 bases lining up with TRBD2. From germline, CDR1 is ENHRY and CDR2 SYGVKD. This CDR3 is built from 17 residues. Trimming removed 2 bases from V and 5 bases from J; junction bases left unmatched: 8. The CDR3 DNA reads TGTGCCATCAGTGAGGGACTAGCGGGAGTTTCAGCCGAGACCCAGTACTTC. Residues: CAISEGLAGVSAETQYF.

The chain carries TRBV28 and TRBJ2-7; TRBD1 agrees at 7 bases. This CDR3 has 15 amino acids. From germline, CDR1 is MDHEN and CDR2 SYDVKM. V shed 2 bases, J shed 0 bases, and the junction held 4 bases outside the gene matches. CDR3 sequence: CASSLRWDSSYEQYF. Here the CDR3 DNA reads TGTGCCAGCAGTTTACGCTGGGACAGCTCCTACGAGCAGTACTTC.

This clone was seen a single time. The chain is built from TRBV11-2 and TRBJ2-2, with 7 bases aligning to TRBD2. Germline CDR1 reads SGHAT; CDR2 reads FQNNGV. This CDR3 is built from 14 residues. Germline trimming cut 5 bases from V and 4 bases from J; bases unmatched to any gene: 4. The DNA of the CDR3 is TGTGCCAGCAGCCGGGGAGGGGCCACCGGGGAGCTGTTTTTT. It is translated as CASSRGGATGELFF.

CDR3 residues: CASSPYGTGLVSANEKLFF. The CDR3 nucleotides are TGTGCCAGCAGCCCGTACGGGACAGGGTTGGTCTCGGCTAATGAAAAACTGTTTTTT. This chain joins TRBV7-8 and TRBJ1-4; the match to TRBD1 covers 9 bases. CDR1 and CDR2 from the germline V gene are SGHVS and FQNEAQ. The J segment lost 3 bases and the V segment lost 5 bases, leaving 16 bases of the junction unmatched. The CDR3 has 19 residues.

The chain uses TRBV5-1 and TRBJ1-2; TRBD1 is a possible D gene (5 bases). Germline CDR1 SGHRS, CDR2 YFSETQ. CDR3 length: 14 residues. Trimming cost V 0 bases and J 4 bases, with 10 bases left between them. CDR3 in amino acids: CASSLAQDSYGYTF. The DNA for the CDR3 is TGCGCCAGCAGCTTGGCCCAAGACAGCTATGGCTACACCTTC.

This chain uses TRBV5-1 with TRBJ2-5; maybe TRBD2 (6 bases). This CDR3 is 14 amino acids long. Germline V gene sequence: CDR1 SGHRS, CDR2 YFSETQ. The V end was cut by 0 bases, the J end by 4 bases, with 10 bases between. This CDR3 reads CASSLGNGGETQYF. The CDR3 DNA reads as TGCGCCAGCAGCTTGGGTAACGGGGGAGAGACCCAGTACTTC.

This chain joins TRBV7-9 and TRBJ1-3; no clear D gene. CDR3 size: 16 residues. Trimming took off 2 bases at V and 0 bases at J, with 11 bases between the two ends. Germline V gives CDR1 SEHNR, CDR2 FQNEAQ (reference sequence). The CDR3 protein is CASSLNSQPSGNTIYF. The CDR3 nucleotides are TGTGCCAGCAGCTTAAACAGTCAGCCCTCTGGAAACACCATATATTTT.

The rearrangement uses TRBV11-2 and TRBJ2-3; TRBD2 might be the D (6 bases). The V end was cut by 1 base, the J end by 6 bases, with 14 bases between. The CDR3 sequence is 15 residues long. CDR1 SGHAT and CDR2 FQNNGV come from the germline V gene. CDR3 bases: TGTGCCAGCAGCTTAGCGCGTACTGGGAGGGATACGCAGTATTTT. Amino acids: CASSLARTGRDTQYF.

This sequence joins TRBV6-5 and TRBJ1-6; 7 bases fit TRBD1. CDR1 and CDR2 from the germline V gene are MNHEY and SVGAGI. The CDR3 length is 14 residues. The trim removed 4 bases at V and 6 bases at J, leaving 3 bases unmatched. The DNA of the CDR3 is TGTGCCAGCAGTTTCCACAGGGGTAATTCACCCCTCCACTTT. Its translation is CASSFHRGNSPLHF.

J is TRBJ1-1 and V is TRBV30; D ambiguous. V was clipped by 0 bases and J by 4 bases, with 3 bases between them. Germline loops: CDR1 GTSNPN, CDR2 SVGIG (reference sequence). The CDR3 runs to 11 residues. In DNA form, the CDR3 reads TGTGCCTGGAGTGTACTCACTGAAGCTTTCTTT. It is translated as CAWSVLTEAFF.

The rearrangement links TRBV21-1 to TRBJ2-5; TRBD2, the table's D call, was not compared with the DNA. TRBV21-1 corresponds to a pseudogene. This CDR3 has 17 amino acids. CDR3 nucleotide sequence: TGTGCCAGCAGCAATGTAGATTTGGGGGTAGGAGGGGTGACCCAGTACTTC. This codes for CASSNVDLGVGGVTQYF.